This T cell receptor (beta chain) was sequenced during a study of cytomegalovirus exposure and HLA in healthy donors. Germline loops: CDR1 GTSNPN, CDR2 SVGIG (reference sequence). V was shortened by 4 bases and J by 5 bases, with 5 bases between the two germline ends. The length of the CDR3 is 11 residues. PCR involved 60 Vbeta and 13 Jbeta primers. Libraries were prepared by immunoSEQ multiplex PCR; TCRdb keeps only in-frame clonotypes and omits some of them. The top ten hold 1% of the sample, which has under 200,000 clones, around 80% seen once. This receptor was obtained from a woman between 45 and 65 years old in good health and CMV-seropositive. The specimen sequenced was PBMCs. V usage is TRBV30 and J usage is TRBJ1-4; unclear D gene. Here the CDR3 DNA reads TGTGCCTGGATTCGGAATGAAAAACTGTTTTTT. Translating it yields CAWIRNEKLFF. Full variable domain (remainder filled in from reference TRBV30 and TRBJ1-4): SQTIHQWPATLVQPVGSPLSLECTVEGTSNPNLYWYRQAAGRGLQLLFYSVGIGQISSEVPQNLSASRPQDRQFILSSKKLLLSDSGFYLCAWIRNEKLFFGSGTQLSVL.